This T cell receptor (beta chain) comes out of a study of OX40 agonist ivuxolimab in advanced cancers. The germline V and J ends were trimmed by 5 bases and 8 bases, with 18 bases remaining between them. Per the germline V gene, CDR1 is MNHEY and CDR2 is SMNVEV (reference sequence). This CDR3 comprises 14 residues. Sequencing was performed with immunoSEQ multiplex PCR; in TCRdb, only in-frame clones are kept and a portion is missing. Found here are 90,000 or so clones, approximately 90% of them singletons; the top ten hold 1% to 1.3%. This material consisted of CD4+ or CD8+ T cells sorted from blood, taken in a trial of the OX40 agonist ivuxolimab. The source of this sequence is an adult with an advanced solid tumor such as melanoma, head and neck, liver or kidney cancer. The J gene is TRBJ1-2, the V gene TRBV27, with a weak D call TRBD1 (5 bases). The CDR3 DNA sequence: TGTGCCAGCAGTACCCCGGACGGGGCGGGCGGCTACACCTTC. Its translation: CASSTPDGAGGYTF.